A single sample gave rise to the 25 T cell receptor beta chains below, sequenced in a study of cytomegalovirus exposure and HLA in healthy donors (TCRdb year 2017). To prepare the library, the immunoSEQ multiplex PCR assay was applied. Held by TCRdb, this immuneACCESS table contains in-frame sequences only and omits some clones. Under half of the omission traces to an unresolved V gene where checked; the cause of the rest is unknown. This sample is represented by about 71,000 clones; around 95% of them were singletons. The biggest ten clones account for about 1.5% of the sample. The sample comprised PBMCs. The origin of the receptors is a man younger than 35 in good health and CMV-seropositive.

The V and J genes are TRBV5-1 and TRBJ2-1; D perhaps matches TRBD1 (6 bases). The CDR3 is 15 amino acids. The V and J ends lost 9 bases and 8 bases respectively, with 24 bases between them. The V gene's germline CDR1 is SGHRS and CDR2 YFSETQ. The CDR3 reads CATSTDGQPHDEQFF. The CDR3 DNA sequence: TGCGCCACCTCAACGGATGGACAGCCCCATGATGAGCAGTTCTTC. Looking up the rest from reference TRBV5-1 and TRBJ2-1 gives the full variable domain: KAGVTQTPRYLIKTRGQQVTLSCSPISGHRSVSWYQQTPGQGLQFLFEYFSETQRNKGNFPGRFSGRQFSNSRSEMNVSTLELGDSALYLCATSTDGQPHDEQFFGPGTRLTVL.

The chain combines TRBV5-1 with TRBJ2-7; a possible D gene is TRBD2 (6 bases). Germline V lookup: CDR1 SGHRS, CDR2 YFSETQ. Between the trimmed V and J ends, which lost 2 bases and 2 bases, there was a span of 8 bases. The CDR3 runs 13 residues. CDR3 amino acids: CASSFPGAYEQYF. The CDR3 DNA is TGCGCCAGCAGCTTTCCGGGAGCCTACGAGCAGTACTTC.

On this clone: A junction end diverges from the germline sequence, so it may reflect a read error. The V call is TRBV29-1, the J call TRBJ1-1; D gene unclear. There are 13 residues in the CDR3. Germline CDR1 SQVTM, CDR2 ANQGSEA. The CDR3, as DNA: TGCAGCGTGGAAGGTGACGGAGACACTGAAGCTTTCTTT. This gives the protein CSVEGDGDTEAFF.

The chain joins TRBV2 to TRBJ2-5; D perhaps matches TRBD2 (5 bases). This CDR3 region has 14 residues. Trimming cost V 2 bases and J 3 bases, with 10 bases left between them. Germline-derived CDR1 and CDR2 are SNHLY and FYNNEI. Written as DNA, the CDR3 is TGTGCCAGCAGTGAATACGGAGGAAAAGAGACCCAGTACTTC. Its protein product is CASSEYGGKETQYF.

The rearrangement links TRBV5-1 to TRBJ1-2, with 7 bases fitting TRBD1. The CDR3 covers 16 residues. J lost 0 bases, V lost 0 bases, and 5 bases had no gene match. Per germline, CDR1 SGHRS and CDR2 YFSETQ. This chain's CDR3 is CASSLGLGQSNYGYTF. The CDR3, as DNA: TGCGCCAGCAGCTTGGGTTTGGGACAGTCTAACTATGGCTACACCTTC.

The rearrangement uses TRBV4-1 and TRBJ2-3; a weak D match, TRBD2 (5 bases). The CDR3 extends over 16 amino acids. Germline V CDR1 and CDR2: MGHRA, YSYEKL. The V and J ends lost 4 bases and 0 bases respectively, with 14 bases between them. The CDR3 DNA is TGCGCCAGCAGCCGCGGGTCAGCCACCAGCACAGATACGCAGTATTTT. Its protein product is CASSRGSATSTDTQYF.

This rearrangement joins TRBV7-6 to TRBJ2-5, with D tentatively TRBD1 (5 bases). There are 14 residues in the CDR3. Germline V gene lookup returns CDR1 SGHVS and CDR2 FNYEAQ. The V gene lost 5 bases and the J gene lost 2 bases, with 12 bases spanning the gap. CDR3 sequence (DNA): TGTGCCAGCAGCCCCTCAAGGGGACAAGAGACCCAGTACTTC. It specifies CASSPSRGQETQYF.

V is TRBV14 and J is TRBJ2-7; TRBD1 might be the D (6 bases). Germline CDR1 SGHDN, CDR2 FVKESK. Trimming took 4 bases from V and 0 from J, leaving 13 bases between them. The length of the CDR3 is 15 residues. This CDR3 is CASSLLGALSYEQYF. CDR3 in DNA: TGTGCCAGCAGCCTCCTGGGGGCCCTCTCCTACGAGCAGTACTTC.

This chain uses TRBV2 with TRBJ2-3; the D gene is possibly TRBD2 (6 bases). The CDR3 is made up of 13 amino acids. Between the trimmed V and J ends, which lost 6 bases and 10 bases, there was a span of 17 bases. Germline CDR1 is SNHLY and CDR2 is FYNNEI. CDR3 region: CASRGLYEGAQYF. CDR3 in DNA: TGTGCCAGCAGGGGACTCTACGAGGGAGCGCAGTATTTT. Looking up the rest from reference TRBV2 and TRBJ2-3 gives the full variable domain: EPEVTQTPSHQVTQMGQEVILRCVPISNHLYFYWYRQILGQKVEFLVSFYNNEISEKSEIFDDQFSVERPDGSNFTLKIRSTKLEDSAMYFCASRGLYEGAQYFGPGTRLTVL.

CDR3 sequence: CASSIGYGSSYNEQFF. CDR3 bases: TGTGCCAGTAGTATAGGGTACGGGAGCTCCTACAATGAGCAGTTCTTC. The V gene is TRBV19, the J gene TRBJ2-1; D might be TRBD2 (6 bases). The germline V and J ends were trimmed by 1 base and 0 bases, with 10 bases remaining between them. In germline, CDR1 is LNHDA, CDR2 SQIVND (reference sequence). The CDR3 is made up of 16 amino acids.

In nucleotides, the CDR3 is TGTGCCAGTAGCGAGGGTGTGAACACTGAAGCTTTCTTT. This translates into CASSEGVNTEAFF. The chain uses TRBV19 and TRBJ1-1; D remains ambiguous. The germline V gene has CDR1 LNHDA and CDR2 SQIVND (reference sequence). This CDR3 region has 13 residues. The V and J ends lost 6 bases and 0 bases respectively, with 8 bases between them.

The CDR3 spells CASSYPRPSTDTQYF. CDR3 DNA sequence: TGTGCCAGCAGCTATCCTAGACCTAGCACAGATACGCAGTATTTT. The chain employs TRBV7-8 and TRBJ2-3, with unresolved D. Trimming removed 4 bases from V and 0 bases from J, with 11 bases in between. This CDR3 spans 15 amino acids. Per the germline V gene, CDR1 is SGHVS and CDR2 is FQNEAQ.

The chain joins TRBV2 to TRBJ2-2, with a possible D match to TRBD2 (6 bases). V lost 8 bases and J 5 bases, leaving 12 bases between the germline ends. The CDR3 covers 13 residues. Germline CDR1 reads SNHLY; CDR2 reads FYNNEI. CDR3 region: CASGGIGTGELFF. As DNA, the CDR3 is TGTGCCAGCGGGGGGATAGGAACCGGGGAGCTGTTTTTT. Combining the CDR3 with reference TRBV2 and TRBJ2-2 gives the whole variable domain EPEVTQTPSHQVTQMGQEVILRCVPISNHLYFYWYRQILGQKVEFLVSFYNNEISEKSEIFDDQFSVERPDGSNFTLKIRSTKLEDSAMYFCASGGIGTGELFFGEGSRLTVL.

The V call is TRBV27, the J call TRBJ2-1; 10 bases agree with TRBD2. The CDR3 has 16 residues. After removal of 5 bases from V and 4 bases from J, the junction contained 8 bases not matched to a gene. Germline CDR1 is MNHEY and CDR2 is SMNVEV (reference sequence). The CDR3, as DNA: TGTGCCAGCAGTCTCGGACTAGCGGAGTCATACAATGAGCAGTTCTTC. This sequence encodes CASSLGLAESYNEQFF.

The chain carries TRBV5-1 and TRBJ1-3; D remains unclear. This CDR3 region has 17 residues. V was cut by 3 bases and J by 0 bases, with 16 bases left in between. Germline V gives CDR1 SGHRS, CDR2 YFSETQ. The DNA for the CDR3 is TGCGCCAGCAGCTACGCCGCACAGTCCTCCTCTGGAAACACCATATATTTT. Translation: CASSYAAQSSSGNTIYF.

The chain joins TRBV4-2 to TRBJ1-5, with TRBD1 identical over 8 bases. CDR1 and CDR2 (germline): LGHNA, YNFKEQ. The CDR3 runs 16 residues. The J segment lost 4 bases and the V segment lost 1 base, leaving 6 bases of the junction unmatched. The CDR3 loop is CASSQAQGALNQPQHF. The CDR3 DNA reads as TGTGCCAGCAGCCAAGCCCAGGGGGCCCTTAATCAGCCCCAGCATTTT.

V and J are TRBV10-3 and TRBJ2-1, with 7 bases aligning to TRBD2. V was clipped by 0 bases and J by 3 bases; unmatched bases: 8. Germline-derived CDR1 and CDR2 are ENHRY and SYGVKD. This CDR3 is 17 amino acids long. CDR3 protein: CAISESMAGEGYNEQFF. In nucleotides, the CDR3 is TGTGCCATCAGTGAGTCTATGGCGGGAGAGGGCTACAATGAGCAGTTCTTC.

This chain links TRBV7-3 with TRBJ2-1; perhaps TRBD1 as D (6 bases). V lost 1 base, J lost 4 bases, and 11 bases lay in between. Germline CDR1 SGHTA, CDR2 FQGTGA. There are 15 residues in the CDR3. CDR3 residues: CASSLSRGKYNEQFF. The CDR3 bases are TGTGCCAGCAGCTTAAGTAGGGGGAAATACAATGAGCAGTTCTTC. Full variable domain (missing parts from reference TRBV7-3 and TRBJ2-1): GAGVSQTPSNKVTEKGKYVELRCDPISGHTALYWYRQSLGQGPEFLIYFQGTGAADDSGLPNDRFFAVRPEGSVSTLKIQRTERGDSAVYLCASSLSRGKYNEQFFGPGTRLTVL.

This chain joins TRBV5-1 and TRBJ1-4, with 8 bases identical to TRBD1. The CDR3 is 14 residues long. V was pared by 5 bases and J by 8 bases, with 8 bases of the junction left unmatched. Per germline, CDR1 SGHRS and CDR2 YFSETQ. The chain's CDR3 is CASSYRGGDEKLFF. The CDR3 nucleotides read TGCGCCAGCAGTTACAGGGGGGGCGACGAAAAACTGTTTTTT.

J is TRBJ2-3 and V is TRBV30, with TRBD2 as a possible D gene (6 bases). CDR1 is GTSNPN, CDR2 SVGIG, per germline (reference sequence). This CDR3 has 12 amino acids. Trimming took off 4 bases at V and 3 bases at J, with 8 bases between the two ends. For the CDR3, the DNA is TGTGCCTGGAACGGGGGAACAGATACGCAGTATTTT. Its protein is CAWNGGTDTQYF.

V is TRBV5-4 and J is TRBJ2-4, with a tentative D call TRBD2 (7 bases). This CDR3 contains 14 residues. Germline CDR1 and CDR2: SGHNT and YYREEE (reference sequence). V was pared by 4 bases and J by 2 bases, with 10 bases between. The chain's CDR3 is CASSRGGPKNIQYF. CDR3 DNA sequence: TGTGCCAGCAGCAGGGGGGGGCCCAAAAACATTCAGTACTTC.

V usage is TRBV6-5 and J usage is TRBJ2-7; D is ambiguous. Germline loops: CDR1 MNHEY, CDR2 SVGAGI. The length of the CDR3 is 14 residues. V was shortened by 2 bases and J by 0 bases, with 8 bases between the two germline ends. The CDR3 protein is CASSYNFFSYEQYF. The CDR3 nucleotides read TGTGCCAGCAGTTACAATTTCTTCTCCTACGAGCAGTACTTC.

The V call is TRBV18, the J call TRBJ2-2; 10 nucleotides agree with TRBD2. There are 17 residues in the CDR3. Germline V lookup: CDR1 KGHSH, CDR2 LQKENI. V was pared by 0 bases and J by 5 bases, with 6 bases of the junction left unmatched. Here the CDR3 DNA reads TGTGCCAGCTCACCACCTTCGCTAGCGGGGGATACCGGGGAGCTGTTTTTT. This sequence encodes CASSPPSLAGDTGELFF.

The V gene is TRBV29-1, the J gene TRBJ1-1, with TRBD1 as a possible D gene (6 bases). V was trimmed by 4 bases and J by 5 bases, leaving 14 bases between them. The germline V gene encodes CDR1 SQVTM and CDR2 ANQGSEA. The CDR3 length is 13 residues. CDR3 loop: CSVGGGWETEAFF. CDR3 in DNA: TGCAGCGTTGGCGGGGGCTGGGAAACTGAAGCTTTCTTT.

The V and J genes are TRBV2 and TRBJ2-2; a possible D gene is TRBD2 (6 bases). V lost 5 bases, J lost 7 bases, and 17 bases lay in between. Per the germline V gene, CDR1 is SNHLY and CDR2 is FYNNEI. The CDR3 has 15 amino acids. CDR3 loop: CASSFGSGPYGELFF. The CDR3 nucleotides read TGTGCCAGCAGTTTCGGGAGTGGTCCATACGGGGAGCTGTTTTTT.